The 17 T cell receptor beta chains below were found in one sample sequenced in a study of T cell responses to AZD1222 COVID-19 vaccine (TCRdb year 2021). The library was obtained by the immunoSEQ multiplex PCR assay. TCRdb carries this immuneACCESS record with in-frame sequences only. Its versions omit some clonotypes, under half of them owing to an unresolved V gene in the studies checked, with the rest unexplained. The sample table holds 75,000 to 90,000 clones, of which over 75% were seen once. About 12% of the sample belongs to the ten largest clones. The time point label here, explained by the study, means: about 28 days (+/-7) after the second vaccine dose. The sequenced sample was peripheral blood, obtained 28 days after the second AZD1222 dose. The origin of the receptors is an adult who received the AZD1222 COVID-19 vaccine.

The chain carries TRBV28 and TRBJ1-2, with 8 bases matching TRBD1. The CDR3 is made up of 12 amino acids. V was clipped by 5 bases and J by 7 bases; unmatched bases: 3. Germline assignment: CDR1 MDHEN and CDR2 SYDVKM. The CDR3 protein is CASSQGAGGYTF. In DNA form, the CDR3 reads TGTGCCAGCAGTCAGGGGGCAGGTGGCTACACCTTC.

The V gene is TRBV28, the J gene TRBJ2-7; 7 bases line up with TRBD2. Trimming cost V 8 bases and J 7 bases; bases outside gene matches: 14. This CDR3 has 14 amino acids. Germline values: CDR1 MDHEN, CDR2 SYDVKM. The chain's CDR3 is CASESTSRRGEQYF. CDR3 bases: TGTGCCAGCGAGTCGACTAGCAGGAGGGGTGAGCAGTACTTC.

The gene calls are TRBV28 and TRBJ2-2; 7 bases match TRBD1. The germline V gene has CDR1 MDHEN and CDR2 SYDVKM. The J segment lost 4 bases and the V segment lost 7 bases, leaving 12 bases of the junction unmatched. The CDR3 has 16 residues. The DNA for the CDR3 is TGTGCCAGCACCCCTACTCGGACAGGTATCACCGGGGAGCTGTTTTTT. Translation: CASTPTRTGITGELFF.

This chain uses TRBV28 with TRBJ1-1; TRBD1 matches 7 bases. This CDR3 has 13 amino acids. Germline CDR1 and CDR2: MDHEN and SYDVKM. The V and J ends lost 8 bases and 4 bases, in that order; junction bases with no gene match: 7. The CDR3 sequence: CASVPGGLTEAFF. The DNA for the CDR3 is TGTGCCAGCGTCCCAGGGGGGCTCACTGAAGCTTTCTTT.

The CDR3: CASSHKMAGELFF. In DNA form, the CDR3 reads TGTGCCAGCAGTCATAAGATGGCCGGGGAGCTGTTTTTT. The chain joins TRBV6-2 or TRBV6-3 to TRBJ2-2; D gene unclear. Germline V gene lookup returns CDR1 MNHEY and CDR2 SVGEGT. CDR3 length equals 13 residues. With 5 bases removed from V and 6 bases from J, the gap between germline ends came to 10 bases.

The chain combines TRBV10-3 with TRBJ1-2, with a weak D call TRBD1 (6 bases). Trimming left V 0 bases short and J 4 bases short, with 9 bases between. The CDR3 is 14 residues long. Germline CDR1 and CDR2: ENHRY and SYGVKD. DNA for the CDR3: TGTGCCATCAGTGAGTCTGTAGGGGGCTATGGCTACACCTTC. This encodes CAISESVGGYGYTF.

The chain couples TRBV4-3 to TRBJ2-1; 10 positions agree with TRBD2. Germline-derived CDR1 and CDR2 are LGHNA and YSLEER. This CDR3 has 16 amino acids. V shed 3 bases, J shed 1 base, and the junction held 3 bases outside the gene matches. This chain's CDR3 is CASSQATSGSYNEQFF. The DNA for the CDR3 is TGCGCCAGCAGCCAGGCGACTAGCGGGTCCTACAATGAGCAGTTCTTC.

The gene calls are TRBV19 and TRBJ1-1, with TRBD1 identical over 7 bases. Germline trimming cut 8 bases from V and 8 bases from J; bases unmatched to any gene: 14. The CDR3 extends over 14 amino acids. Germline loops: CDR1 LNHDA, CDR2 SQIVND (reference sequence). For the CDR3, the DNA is TGTGCCAGTTCTGGACAGGACCCCCGGAGAGAAGCTTTCTTT. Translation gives CASSGQDPRREAFF.

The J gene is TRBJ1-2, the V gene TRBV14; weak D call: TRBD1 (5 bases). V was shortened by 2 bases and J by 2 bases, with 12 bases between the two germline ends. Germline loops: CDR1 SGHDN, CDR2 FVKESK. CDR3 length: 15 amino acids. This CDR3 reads CASSQIGTENYGYTF. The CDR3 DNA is TGTGCCAGCAGCCAAATCGGGACCGAGAACTATGGCTACACCTTC.

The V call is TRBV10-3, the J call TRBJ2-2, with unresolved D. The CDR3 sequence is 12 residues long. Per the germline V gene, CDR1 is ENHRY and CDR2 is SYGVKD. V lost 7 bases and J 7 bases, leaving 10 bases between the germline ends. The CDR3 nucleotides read TGTGCCATCACCCGTGGGAACGGGGAGCTGTTTTTT. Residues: CAITRGNGELFF.

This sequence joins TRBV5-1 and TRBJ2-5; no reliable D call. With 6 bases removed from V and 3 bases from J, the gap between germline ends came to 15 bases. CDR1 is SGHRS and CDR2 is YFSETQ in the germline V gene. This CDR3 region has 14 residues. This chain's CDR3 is CASTLSATEETQYF. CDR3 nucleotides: TGCGCCAGCACTCTGTCGGCCACCGAAGAGACCCAGTACTTC.

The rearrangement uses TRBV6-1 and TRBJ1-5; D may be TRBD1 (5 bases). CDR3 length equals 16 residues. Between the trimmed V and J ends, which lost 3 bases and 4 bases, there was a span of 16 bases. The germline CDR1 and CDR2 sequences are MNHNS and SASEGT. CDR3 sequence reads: CASSETAALSNQPQHF. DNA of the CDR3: TGTGCCAGCAGTGAGACAGCGGCGTTATCGAATCAGCCCCAGCATTTT.

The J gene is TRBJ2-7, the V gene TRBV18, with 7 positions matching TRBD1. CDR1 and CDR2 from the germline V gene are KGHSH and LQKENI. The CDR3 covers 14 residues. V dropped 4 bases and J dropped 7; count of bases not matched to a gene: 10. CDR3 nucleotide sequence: TGTGCCAGCTCACGCGACAGGGAACTAGGAGAGCAGTACTTC. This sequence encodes CASSRDRELGEQYF. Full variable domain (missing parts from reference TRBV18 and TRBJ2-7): NAGVMQNPRHLVRRRGQEARLRCSPMKGHSHVYWYRQLPEEGLKFMVYLQKENIIDESGMPKERFSAEFPKEGPSILRIQQVVRGDSAAYFCASSRDRELGEQYFGPGTRLTVT.

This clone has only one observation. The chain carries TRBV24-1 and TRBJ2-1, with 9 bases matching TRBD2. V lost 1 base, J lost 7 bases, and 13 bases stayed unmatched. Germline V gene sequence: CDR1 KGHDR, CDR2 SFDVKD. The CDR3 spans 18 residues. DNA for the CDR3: TGTGCCACCAGTGATTTACCCACTTTAGCGGGAGATAAGAATGAGCAGTTCTTC. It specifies CATSDLPTLAGDKNEQFF.

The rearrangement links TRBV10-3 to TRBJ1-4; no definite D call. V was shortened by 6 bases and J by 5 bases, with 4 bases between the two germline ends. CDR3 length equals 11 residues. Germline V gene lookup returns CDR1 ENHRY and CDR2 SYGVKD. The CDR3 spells CAIRKNEKLFF. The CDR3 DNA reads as TGTGCCATCAGAAAAAATGAAAAACTGTTTTTT.

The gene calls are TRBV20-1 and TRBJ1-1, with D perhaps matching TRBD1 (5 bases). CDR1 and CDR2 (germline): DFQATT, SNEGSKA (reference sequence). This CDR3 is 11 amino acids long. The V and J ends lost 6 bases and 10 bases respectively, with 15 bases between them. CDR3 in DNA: TGCAGTGCGGCCTTAGGGGCCTTAGCTTTCTTT. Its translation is CSAALGALAFF.

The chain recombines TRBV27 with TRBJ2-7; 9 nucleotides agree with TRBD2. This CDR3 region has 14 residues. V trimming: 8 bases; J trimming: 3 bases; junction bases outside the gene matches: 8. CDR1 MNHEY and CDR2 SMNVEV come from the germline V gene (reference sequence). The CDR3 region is CASQGLAGDYEQYF. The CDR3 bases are TGTGCCAGCCAAGGATTAGCGGGAGACTACGAGCAGTACTTC.